A selection of T cell receptor beta chains follows, all from one sample in a study of T cells in Graves' hyperthyroidism and ophthalmopathy. One entry per CDR3 protein results from TCRdb running MiXCR on the multiplex PCR reads. The table records about 210,000 distinct CDR3 sequences, over 15% of them present only once. The sequenced sample consisted of blood. Receptors originate from a man aged 45 to 65 with Graves' hyperthyroidism. CDR3s include the opening cysteine and the closing phenylalanine or tryptophan. The D gene is left open where the match is weak. Clone size, where shown, is once, few, many, or a class for clones that have expanded.

V gene	J gene	clone size	D gene	CDR3 DNA	CDR3 protein
TRBV15	TRBJ2-2	many	TRBD2	TGTGCCACCAGCAGGGACGAGATATTCCTAGCGGGAGGGACCGGGGAGCTGTTTTTT	CATSRDEIFLAGGTGELFF
TRBV7-9	TRBJ2-2	many	TRBD2	TGTGCCAGCAGCCCCCGGACTAGCGGGATTACCACCGGGGAGCTGTTTTTT	CASSPRTSGITTGELFF
TRBV28	TRBJ2-2	NA	TRBD2	TGTGCCAGCACCCTACCGGGTAGCGGGAGGCGTACCGGGGAGCTGTTTTTT	CASTLPGSGRRTGELFF
TRBV9	TRBJ2-6	once	TRBD2	TGTGCCAGCAGCGTAGCTTGGGGGGGGGATCTCTCTGGGGCCAACGTCCTGACTTTC	CASSVAWGGDLSGANVLTF
TRBV7-6	TRBJ2-1	many	NA	TGTGCCAGCAGCCTGGGGGGGCTTCTCAATGAGCAGTTCTTC	CASSLGGLLNEQFF
TRBV7-9	TRBJ2-3	few	TRBD2	TGTGCCAGCAGCCCCCGGACTAGCGGGGGAGATACGCAGTATTTT	CASSPRTSGGDTQYF
TRBV20-1	TRBJ2-4	NA	NA	TGCAGTGCTAGAGGACTGTCTGAAGCCAAAAACATTCAGTACTTC	CSARGLSEAKNIQYF
TRBV20-1	TRBJ2-7	many	TRBD2	TGCAGTGCTTACCCGAGGGGCGGGAGGGCCTACGAGCAGTACTTC	CSAYPRGGRAYEQYF
TRBV6-1	TRBJ2-1	NA	NA	TGTGCCAGCAGTGTTCCTCGGGGGTACAATGAGCAGTTCTTC	CASSVPRGYNEQFF
TRBV28	TRBJ2-4	many	TRBD1	TGTGCCAGCAGTTCACTGACAGGGAGTATCATTCAGTACTTC	CASSSLTGSIIQYF
TRBV12-3/TRBV12-4	TRBJ1-2	NA	NA	TGTGCCAGCAGCGAGACTGCTTATGGCTACACCTTC	CASSETAYGYTF
TRBV5-1	TRBJ2-7	NA	NA	TGCGCCAGCAGCAAGGGAGGGGGCTCCTACGAGCAGTACTTC	CASSKGGGSYEQYF
TRBV5-4	TRBJ1-1	NA	TRBD1	TGTGCCAGCAGGGACGGGACAGGCCCTATCGAGGCTTTCTTT	CASRDGTGPIEAFF
TRBV12-3/TRBV12-4	TRBJ1-1	many	NA	TGTGCCAGCAGTTTAGAAGAAGGGGACACTGAAGCTTTCTTT	CASSLEEGDTEAFF
TRBV7-9	TRBJ2-7	many	TRBD2	TGTGCCAGCAGCCGGCTAGCGGGCTCCTACGAGCAGTACTTC	CASSRLAGSYEQYF
TRBV20-1	TRBJ1-2	NA	NA	TGCAGTGCCCCTCCGGGGGGCTGGTCCTATGGCTACACCTTC	CSAPPGGWSYGYTF
TRBV27	TRBJ2-7	NA	TRBD1	TGTGCCAGCAGGGACAGGCAGCACTACGAGCAGTACTTC	CASRDRQHYEQYF
TRBV6-1	TRBJ1-1	many	NA	TGTGCCAGCAGCCCCCACCCAGCGAGGGGCACTGAAGCTTTCTTT	CASSPHPARGTEAFF
TRBV2	TRBJ2-7	many	NA	TGTGCCAGCAACCGAGAGAGCGTGGACGAGCAGTACTTC	CASNRESVDEQYF
TRBV6-2/TRBV6-3	TRBJ2-1	NA	NA	TGTGCCAGCAAGGGGGGGGCGAGCTCCTACAATGAGCAGTTCTTC	CASKGGASSYNEQFF
TRBV20-1	TRBJ2-1	many	TRBD2	TGCAGTGCTAGAGATTCGGGGACTAGTCGGCGGGAGCAGTTCTTC	CSARDSGTSRREQFF
TRBV28	TRBJ2-1	many	TRBD1	TGTGCCAGCAGTCTCCCCGGGACAGGGAACGAGCAGTTCTTC	CASSLPGTGNEQFF
TRBV11-3	TRBJ1-2	many	NA	TGTGCCAGCAGCTTAGGTCTTCACAGCTATGGCTACACCTTC	CASSLGLHSYGYTF
TRBV10-3	TRBJ1-1	many	TRBD1	TGTGCCATCAGACGTGGACAGGGGGGTGAAGCTTTCTTT	CAIRRGQGGEAFF
TRBV28	TRBJ2-3	many	NA	TGTGCCAGCAGTTTATCGCCAGAAGATACGCAGTATTTT	CASSLSPEDTQYF
TRBV19	TRBJ1-1	few	NA	TGTGCCAGTAGTATCCCCCAGAACACTGAAGCTTTCTTT	CASSIPQNTEAFF
TRBV29-1	TRBJ2-7	many	TRBD2	TGCAGCGTTGTATTAGCGGGAGTGGGCGAGCAGTACTTC	CSVVLAGVGEQYF
TRBV7-9	TRBJ2-2	NA	TRBD2	TGTGCCAGCAGCCCACCTAGCGGGAACACCGGGGAGCTGTTTTTT	CASSPPSGNTGELFF
TRBV2	TRBJ1-1	many	NA	TGTGCCAGCAAAAATACAGTGAACACTGAAGCTTTCTTT	CASKNTVNTEAFF
TRBV7-2	TRBJ2-3	many	NA	TGTGCCAGCAGCTTGCAGCCCAGGGGAGGCACAGATACGCAGTATTTT	CASSLQPRGGTDTQYF
TRBV18	TRBJ2-3	few	NA	TGTGCCAGCTCACCTCCTCCGGCCCCAGATACGCAGTATTTT	CASSPPPAPDTQYF
TRBV30	TRBJ2-3	many	NA	TGTGCCTGGATCTCACCGACTAGTGGCACAGATACGCAGTATTTT	CAWISPTSGTDTQYF
TRBV19	TRBJ2-1	NA	NA	TGTGCCAGTAGTATGGCCGGCCGGGGCTATGAGCAGTTCTTC	CASSMAGRGYEQFF
TRBV3-1	TRBJ2-2	NA	NA	TGTGCCAGCAGCCTGTTGCGGGTCCACGGGGAGCTGTTTTTT	CASSLLRVHGELFF
TRBV30	TRBJ2-7	many	TRBD1	TGTGCCTGGGAGACAGGGAGCTACGAGCAGTACTTC	CAWETGSYEQYF
TRBV12-3/TRBV12-4	TRBJ2-1	NA	TRBD2	TGTGCCAGCAGTTTAGCAGCGGGAGGTCTCAATGAGCAGTTCTTC	CASSLAAGGLNEQFF
TRBV7-8	TRBJ2-3	many	TRBD1	TGTGCCAGCAGCTTCCTCGGGACAGCTCTCACAGATACGCAGTATTTT	CASSFLGTALTDTQYF
TRBV20-1	TRBJ2-1	many	NA	TGCAGTGCGTCACTAAACACGCTGGGGGAGCAGTTCTTC	CSASLNTLGEQFF
TRBV12-3/TRBV12-4	TRBJ1-1	many	TRBD1	TGTGCCAGCAGTCCAGGGGGCGTCACTGAAGCTTTCTTT	CASSPGGVTEAFF
TRBV7-2	TRBJ2-2	NA	NA	TGTGCCAGCAGCAAAGGGGGTTTGGGGAGTGGTTCCGGGGAGCTGTTTTTT	CASSKGGLGSGSGELFF
TRBV12-3/TRBV12-4	TRBJ2-2	many	TRBD2	TGTGCCAGCAGGCAAGGGGGAAGCGGGAGCGCCGGGGAGCTGTTTTTT	CASRQGGSGSAGELFF
TRBV18	TRBJ1-3	few	NA	TGTGCCAGCTCACGCGACACCCTCTCTGGAAACACCATATATTTT	CASSRDTLSGNTIYF
TRBV14	TRBJ2-1	many	NA	TGTGCCAGCAGCCAAGACTGGGGCTCGAATGAGCAGTTCTTC	CASSQDWGSNEQFF
TRBV5-1	TRBJ1-1	many	TRBD1	TGCGCCAGCAACCGGGGACAGGAGGACACTGAAGCTTTCTTT	CASNRGQEDTEAFF
TRBV3-1	TRBJ1-5	NA	NA	TGTGCCAGCAGCCAAGAACGGGACAATCAGCCCCAGCATTTT	CASSQERDNQPQHF
TRBV5-6	TRBJ2-3	many	NA	TGTGCCAGCAGCTTGGGAGGACACACAGATACGCAGTATTTT	CASSLGGHTDTQYF
TRBV12-3/TRBV12-4	TRBJ1-1	many	NA	TGTGCCAGCATCCGGGGTAGGAACACTGAAGCTTTCTTT	CASIRGRNTEAFF
TRBV28	TRBJ2-7	many	NA	TGTGTAACCTCCACCCGTCCCTACGAGCAGTACTTC	CVTSTRPYEQYF
TRBV10-3	TRBJ2-4	many	TRBD1	TGTGCCATCAGTGATTTCTATTCGGGACAGGGCTATCGCCTAGCCAAAAACATTCAGTACTTC	CAISDFYSGQGYRLAKNIQYF
TRBV9	TRBJ2-7	many	TRBD2	TGTGCCAGCAGCGTAGCTAGCGGGTACTCCTACGAGCAGTACTTC	CASSVASGYSYEQYF
TRBV2	TRBJ2-1	NA	TRBD1	TGTGCCAGCAGTGGGGGACAGGGATTGGGCAGTTACTTC	CASSGGQGLGSYF
TRBV24-1	TRBJ2-1	many	NA	TGTGCCACCAGTGAGGGCGGGACCTACAATGAGCAGTTCTTC	CATSEGGTYNEQFF
TRBV5-1	TRBJ2-7	many	TRBD2	TGCGCCAGCAGCCGCGGGACTAGCGGGACGAGCTCCTACGAGCAGTACTTC	CASSRGTSGTSSYEQYF
TRBV13	TRBJ2-7	few	TRBD2	TGTGCCAGCAGCTTTACCCTAAGGGGAGCGGGAGATAAGTACGAGCAGTACTTC	CASSFTLRGAGDKYEQYF
TRBV2	TRBJ1-4	many	NA	TGTGCCAGCAGTGTTTTAAGGGATAATGAAAAACTGTTTTTT	CASSVLRDNEKLFF
TRBV10-3	TRBJ2-1	NA	NA	TGTGCCATCAGGGCTAGCCTCGACAATGAGCAGTTCTTC	CAIRASLDNEQFF
TRBV12-3/TRBV12-4	TRBJ2-2	many	NA	TGTGCCAGCAGTCCCTATGGGGGGAACACCGGGGAGCTGTTTTTT	CASSPYGGNTGELFF